One and the same sample provided the 9 T cell receptor beta chains below, sequenced in a study of regulatory T cells in long-lasting Graves disease. The time point was: persistent/refractory GD, antithyroid drugs over 5 years with positive TRAb. After RNA was extracted from PBMCs, the TCR library was made from it. CDR3-region Arm-PCR and iRepertoire HTBI primers produced the TCR beta libraries. TCRdb reprocessed the multiplex PCR reads via MiXCR and lists one record per CDR3 protein. This sample has around 400,000 distinct CDR3 sequences, with 23% found just once. Sequences were derived from peripheral blood mononuclear cells (PBMCs), sampled when the disease was refractory, from a patient treated with antithyroid drugs. The source of these receptors is a female donor with Graves disease.

This clonotype was detected ten times or more. The chain joins TRBV6-1 to TRBJ1-5; the D is unclear. CDR3 length: 13 amino acids. With 5 bases removed from V and 6 bases from J, the gap between germline ends came to 11 bases. The germline CDR1 and CDR2 sequences are MNHNS and SASEGT. The CDR3 loop reads CASSPGRVQPQHF. In DNA form, the CDR3 reads TGTGCCAGCAGTCCCGGGCGGGTTCAGCCCCAGCATTTT.

This clonotype was observed at least ten times. V gene TRBV25-1 combines with J gene TRBJ1-2; perhaps TRBD1 as D (5 bases). The CDR3 loop spans 12 amino acids. Trimming cost V 3 bases and J 6 bases, with 8 bases left between them. Germline lookup yields CDR1 MGHDK and CDR2 SYGVNS. The CDR3 loop is CASSEAGNGYTF. Written as DNA, the CDR3 is TGTGCCAGCAGTGAGGCAGGGAATGGCTACACCTTC.

This clonotype was counted a few times. V usage is TRBV20-1 and J usage is TRBJ1-1; the D gene is possibly TRBD1 (6 bases). This CDR3 is 13 amino acids long. Germline V gene lookup returns CDR1 DFQATT and CDR2 SNEGSKA (reference sequence). V was clipped by 5 bases and J by 10 bases, with 20 bases between them. The CDR3 protein is CSAAGAPRAGAFF. Written as DNA, the CDR3 is TGCAGTGCTGCGGGGGCACCCAGGGCGGGAGCTTTCTTT.

Concerning this clonotype: Without the conserved terminal phenylalanine or tryptophan, this CDR3 likely stems from a read error. This chain links TRBV19 with TRBJ2-7, with TRBD1 matching over 9 bases. This CDR3 is built from 14 residues. CDR1 is LNHDA, CDR2 SQIVND, per germline (reference sequence). The J segment lost 4 bases and the V segment lost 1 base, leaving 2 bases of the junction unmatched. The CDR3 spells CASSIGDRAYEQYL. The CDR3 bases are TGTGCCAGTAGTATAGGGGACAGGGCTTACGAGCAGTACCTC.

Only a few counts were recorded for this clonotype. The chain carries TRBV3-1 and TRBJ2-7; 7 bases align to TRBD2. V gave up 2 bases and J gave up 7 bases; unmatched junction bases: 14. The germline CDR1 and CDR2 sequences are LGHDT and YNNKEL (reference sequence). This CDR3 comprises 16 residues. CDR3 in amino acids: CASSQSTGLGSGEQYF. The CDR3 coding sequence is TGTGCCAGCAGCCAATCCACAGGACTAGGCTCCGGAGAGCAGTACTTC.

V usage is TRBV6-2 or TRBV6-3 and J usage is TRBJ1-1, with D possibly TRBD1 on 5 matching bases. Trimming took 6 bases from V and 6 from J, leaving 17 bases between them. This CDR3 is built from 14 residues. CDR1 is MNHEY, CDR2 SVGEGT, per germline. The CDR3 nucleotides read TGTGCCAGCAGACACGGGACCAGCGAAGCTGAAGCTTTCTTT. Residues: CASRHGTSEAEAFF.

V and J are TRBV29-1 and TRBJ1-1; 7 bases agree with TRBD1. Germline V CDR1 and CDR2: SQVTM, ANQGSEA. The CDR3 contains 14 residues. The J segment lost 7 bases and the V segment lost 2 bases, leaving 10 bases of the junction unmatched. CDR3 nucleotides: TGCAGCGTTGAATTACCCAGGGGGTACGGTGAAGCTTTCTTT. Protein sequence: CSVELPRGYGEAFF.

This clonotype appeared many times. This rearrangement joins TRBV2 to TRBJ1-4; D is unclear. This CDR3 is built from 13 residues. V lost 5 bases and J 8 bases, leaving 12 bases between the germline ends. The germline V gene encodes CDR1 SNHLY and CDR2 FYNNEI. CDR3 loop: CASSFRLGEKLFF. In DNA form, the CDR3 reads TGTGCCAGCAGTTTCAGGTTGGGAGAAAAACTGTTTTTT.

This clonotype was counted at least ten times. V is TRBV20-1 and J is TRBJ1-6; 7 bases are a match to TRBD1. Germline V gene lookup returns CDR1 DFQATT and CDR2 SNEGSKA (reference sequence). With 3 bases clipped from V and 10 bases from J, the junction kept 6 bases outside the gene matches. The CDR3 has 13 residues. The CDR3: CSASTGEYSPLHF. The CDR3 DNA sequence: TGCAGTGCTAGTACAGGGGAATACTCACCCCTCCACTTT.